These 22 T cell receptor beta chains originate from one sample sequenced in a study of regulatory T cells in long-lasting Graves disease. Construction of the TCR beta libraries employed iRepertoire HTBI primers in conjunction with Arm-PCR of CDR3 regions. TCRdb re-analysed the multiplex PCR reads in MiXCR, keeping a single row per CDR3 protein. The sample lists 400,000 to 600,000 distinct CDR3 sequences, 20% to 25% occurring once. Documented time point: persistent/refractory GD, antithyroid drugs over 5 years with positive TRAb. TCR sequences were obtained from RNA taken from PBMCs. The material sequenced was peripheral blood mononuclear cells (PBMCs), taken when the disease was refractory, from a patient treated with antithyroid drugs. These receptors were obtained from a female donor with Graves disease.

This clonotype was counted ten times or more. For the CDR3, the DNA is TGTGCCAGCAGCCTCCGGTGGGGGGGATCGAACACTGAAGCTTTCTTT. It codes for CASSLRWGGSNTEAFF. V and J are TRBV11-2 and TRBJ1-1, with D possibly being TRBD1 (5 bases). Germline V lookup: CDR1 SGHAT, CDR2 FQNNGV. This CDR3 is built from 16 residues. V was cut by 5 bases and J by 1 base, with 17 bases left in between.

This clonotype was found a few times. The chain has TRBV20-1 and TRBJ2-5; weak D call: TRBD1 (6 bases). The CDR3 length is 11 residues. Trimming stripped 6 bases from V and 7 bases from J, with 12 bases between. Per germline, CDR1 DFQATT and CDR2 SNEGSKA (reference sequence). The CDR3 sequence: CSARPQGTQYF. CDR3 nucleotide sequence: TGCAGTGCCAGACCACAGGGGACCCAGTACTTC.

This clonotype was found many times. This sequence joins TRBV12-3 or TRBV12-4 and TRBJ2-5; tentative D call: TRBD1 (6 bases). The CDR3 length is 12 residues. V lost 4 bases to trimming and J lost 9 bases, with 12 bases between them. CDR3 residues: CASSWGLESQYF. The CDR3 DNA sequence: TGTGCCAGCAGTTGGGGGCTCGAGTCCCAGTACTTC.

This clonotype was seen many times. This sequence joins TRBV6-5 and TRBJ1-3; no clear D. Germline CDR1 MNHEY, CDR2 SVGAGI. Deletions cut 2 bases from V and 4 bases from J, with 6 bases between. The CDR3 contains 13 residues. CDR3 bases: TGTGCCAGCAGTTACGAACAGGGAAACACCATATATTTT. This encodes CASSYEQGNTIYF.

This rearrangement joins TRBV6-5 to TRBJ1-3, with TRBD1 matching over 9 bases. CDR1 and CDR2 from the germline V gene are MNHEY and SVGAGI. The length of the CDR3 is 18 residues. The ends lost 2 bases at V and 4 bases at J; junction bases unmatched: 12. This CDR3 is CASSYRPPGQGSGNTIYF. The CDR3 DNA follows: TGTGCCAGCAGTTACCGACCGCCGGGACAGGGATCGGGAAACACCATATATTTT.

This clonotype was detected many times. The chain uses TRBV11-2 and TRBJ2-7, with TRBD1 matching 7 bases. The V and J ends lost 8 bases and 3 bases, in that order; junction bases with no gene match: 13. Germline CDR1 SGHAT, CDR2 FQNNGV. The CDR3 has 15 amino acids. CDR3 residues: CASRIPGQVNYEQYF. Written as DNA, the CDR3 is TGTGCCAGCCGCATACCCGGACAGGTTAACTACGAGCAGTACTTC.

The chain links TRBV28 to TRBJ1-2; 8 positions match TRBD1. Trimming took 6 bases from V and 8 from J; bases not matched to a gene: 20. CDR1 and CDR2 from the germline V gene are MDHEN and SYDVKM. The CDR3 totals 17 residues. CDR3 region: CASSRRTGSQQLSGYTF. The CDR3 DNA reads TGTGCCAGCAGCCGCAGGACAGGGAGCCAGCAATTGTCCGGCTACACCTTC.

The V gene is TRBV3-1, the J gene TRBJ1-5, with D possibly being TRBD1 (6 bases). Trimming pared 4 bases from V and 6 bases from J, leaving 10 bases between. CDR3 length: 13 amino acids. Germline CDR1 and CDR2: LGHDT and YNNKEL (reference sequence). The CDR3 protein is CASSRTGTQPQHF. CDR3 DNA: TGTGCCAGCAGCCGAACAGGGACTCAGCCCCAGCATTTT.

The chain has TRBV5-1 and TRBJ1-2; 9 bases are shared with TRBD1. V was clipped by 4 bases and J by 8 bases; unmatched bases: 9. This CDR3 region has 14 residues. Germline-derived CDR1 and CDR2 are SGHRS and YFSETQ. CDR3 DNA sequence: TGCGCCAGCAGCCTCGGACAGGGGACTAAAGGCTACACCTTC. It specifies CASSLGQGTKGYTF.

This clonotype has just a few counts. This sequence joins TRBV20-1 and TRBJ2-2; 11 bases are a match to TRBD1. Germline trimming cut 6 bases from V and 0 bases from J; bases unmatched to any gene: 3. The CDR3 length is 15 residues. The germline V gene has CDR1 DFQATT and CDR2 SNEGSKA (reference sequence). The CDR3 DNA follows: TGCAGTGCCAAGGGACAGGGGGCGAACACCGGGGAGCTGTTTTTT. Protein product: CSAKGQGANTGELFF.

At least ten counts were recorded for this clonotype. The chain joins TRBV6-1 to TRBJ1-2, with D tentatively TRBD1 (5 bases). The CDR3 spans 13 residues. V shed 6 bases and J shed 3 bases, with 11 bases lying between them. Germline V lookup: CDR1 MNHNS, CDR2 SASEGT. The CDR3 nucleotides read TGTGCCAGCAGAGGGACGGGGGACTATGGCTACACCTTC. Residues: CASRGTGDYGYTF.

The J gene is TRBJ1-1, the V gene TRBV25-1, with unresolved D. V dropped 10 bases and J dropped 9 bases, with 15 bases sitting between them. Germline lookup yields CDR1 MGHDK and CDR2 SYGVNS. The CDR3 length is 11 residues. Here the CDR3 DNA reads TGTGCCACCTCAGCCGGGGTGAAAGCTTTCTTT. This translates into CATSAGVKAFF.

This CDR3 reads CSARLSGGVMGELFF. Here the CDR3 DNA reads TGCAGTGCTAGATTGAGCGGGGGGGTGATGGGGGAGCTGTTTTTT. This chain uses TRBV20-1 with TRBJ2-2; the match to TRBD2 covers 10 bases. This CDR3 is built from 15 residues. CDR1 and CDR2 (germline): DFQATT, SNEGSKA (reference sequence). Trimming removed 2 bases from V and 8 bases from J; junction bases left unmatched: 8.

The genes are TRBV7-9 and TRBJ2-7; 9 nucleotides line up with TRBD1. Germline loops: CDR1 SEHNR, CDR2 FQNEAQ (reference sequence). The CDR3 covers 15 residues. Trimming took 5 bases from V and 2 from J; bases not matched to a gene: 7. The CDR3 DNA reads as TGTGCCAGCAGCCTGGGACAGGGTAAGACCTACGAGCAGTACTTC. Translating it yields CASSLGQGKTYEQYF.

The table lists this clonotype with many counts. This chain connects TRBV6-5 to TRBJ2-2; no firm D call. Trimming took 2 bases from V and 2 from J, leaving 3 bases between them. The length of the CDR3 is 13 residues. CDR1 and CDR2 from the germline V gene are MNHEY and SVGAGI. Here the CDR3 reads CASSYTNTGELFF. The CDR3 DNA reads TGTGCCAGCAGTTACACCAACACCGGGGAGCTGTTTTTT.

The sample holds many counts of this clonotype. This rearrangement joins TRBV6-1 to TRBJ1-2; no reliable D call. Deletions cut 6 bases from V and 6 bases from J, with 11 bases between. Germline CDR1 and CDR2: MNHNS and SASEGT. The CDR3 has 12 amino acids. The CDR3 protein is CASSVASNGYTF. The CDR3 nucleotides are TGTGCCAGCAGCGTAGCCTCGAATGGCTACACCTTC.

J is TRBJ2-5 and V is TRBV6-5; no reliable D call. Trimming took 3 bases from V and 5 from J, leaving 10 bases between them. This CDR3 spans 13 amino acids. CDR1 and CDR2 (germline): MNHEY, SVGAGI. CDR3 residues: CASSYDRLETQYF. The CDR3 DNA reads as TGTGCCAGCAGTTATGACCGGTTGGAGACCCAGTACTTC.

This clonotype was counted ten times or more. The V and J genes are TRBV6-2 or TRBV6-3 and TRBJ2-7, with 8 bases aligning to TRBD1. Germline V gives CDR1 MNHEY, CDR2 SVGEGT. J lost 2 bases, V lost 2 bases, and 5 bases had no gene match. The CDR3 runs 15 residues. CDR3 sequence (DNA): TGTGCCAGCAGTTACGCGGACAGGGAAACCTACGAGCAGTACTTC. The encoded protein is CASSYADRETYEQYF.

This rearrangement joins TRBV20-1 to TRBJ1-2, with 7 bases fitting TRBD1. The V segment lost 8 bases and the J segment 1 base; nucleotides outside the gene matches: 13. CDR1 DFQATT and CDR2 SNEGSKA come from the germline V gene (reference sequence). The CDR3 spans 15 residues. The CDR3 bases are TGCAGTTCTCGACCGGGACAGCAACTTAACTATGGCTACACCTTC. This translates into CSSRPGQQLNYGYTF.

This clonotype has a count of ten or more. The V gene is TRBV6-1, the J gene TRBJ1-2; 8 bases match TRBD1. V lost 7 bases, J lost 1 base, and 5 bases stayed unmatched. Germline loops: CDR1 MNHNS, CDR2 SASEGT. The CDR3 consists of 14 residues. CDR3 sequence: CASKSTGDNYGYTF. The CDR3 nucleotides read TGTGCCAGCAAATCGACAGGGGATAACTATGGCTACACCTTC.

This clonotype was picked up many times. CDR3 loop: CSALTGGGYDGGYTF. Written as DNA, the CDR3 is TGCAGTGCTTTGACTGGAGGGGGCTATGATGGAGGCTACACCTTC. V usage is TRBV20-1 and J usage is TRBJ1-2; TRBD1 agrees at 7 bases. Looked up from germline, CDR1 is DFQATT and CDR2 is SNEGSKA (reference sequence). The CDR3 spans 15 residues. J was trimmed by 8 bases and V by 5 bases; bases with no gene match: 17.

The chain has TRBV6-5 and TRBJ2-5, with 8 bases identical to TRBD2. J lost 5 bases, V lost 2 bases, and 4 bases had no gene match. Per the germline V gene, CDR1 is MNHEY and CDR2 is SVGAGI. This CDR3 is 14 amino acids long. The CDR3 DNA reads TGTGCCAGCAGTTACCGGACTAGCCCGGAGACCCAGTACTTC. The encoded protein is CASSYRTSPETQYF.